The present entry profiles one T cell receptor (beta chain) with its context. The specificity of this receptor is unknown. Per-base qualities were not stored, and no clone one base away is much larger. Sequences MRHNA (CDR1) and SNTAGT (CDR2) are obtained from the germline V gene. The cysteine opens and the phenylalanine closes a CDR3 of 13 amino acids. Just CDR3 DNA is preserved here, 39 bases in frame from base 1. The germline V and J ends show losses of 4 bases and 9 bases respectively, and no gene match explains 2 bases of the junction. The data stem from a study of blood T cell repertoires in COVID-19 (TCRdb year 2020). A note on the overall study: Collaborator samples came from the United States, Italy and Spain and covered acute and convalescent phases of COVID-19. Subjects who had been exposed to COVID-19, were actively infected with it, or had recovered from it provided the deeply sampled blood TCRbeta repertoires that made up the dataset. The prospective study material was composed of cDNA or gDNA derived from T cells, B-cell-depleted T cells, or PBMCs. Samples were obtained from the ongoing ImmuneRACE study (first 160 participants) and from over a thousand subjects provided by 6 global collaborators. The repertoires were made available in a free public database intended to serve as a resource for research on the immune response to SARS-CoV-2. A de-identified subject ID, COVID-19 status, age in years and sex were almost always included in the sample metadata. Where HLA class I and class II types were available, the types were taken from metadata supplied by the sample provider, not from assay-based typing.

TCRbeta CDR3 regions were amplified from genomic DNA by means of the immunoSEQ Assay, a bias-controlled multiplex PCR. Concerning the study's data processing: The number of nucleated cells in each sample was estimated by amplification of reference gene primers within the assay. Sequence reads were collapsed and filtered to measure the absolute abundance of every unique TCRbeta CDR3 rearrangement. For each sample, productive Simpson clonality was calculated by taking the square root of Simpson's diversity index across productive rearrangements. Held by TCRdb, this immuneACCESS table contains in-frame sequences only and omits some clones. Under half of the omission traces to an unresolved V gene where checked; the cause of the rest is unknown. The V and J calls and clone size are taken from that table; D and trimming were inferred from the DNA. The sample data list roughly 77,000 clones, and 65% to 80% of these were observed just once. The ten largest clones take up 26% of the sample.

The collaborating institutions used their own protocols to collect whole blood in K2EDTA tubes. For TCRbeta analysis, collaborator samples were shipped as frozen whole blood, as isolated PBMCs, or as DNA extracted from either sample type. What the research found in general, with its limitations: The amount of clinical and demographic metadata varied by source and participant and was provided uncurated.

This sequence uses TRBV6-4 and TRBJ2-1, with 11 middle bases fitting TRBD2. Sequencing was done on a sample of peripheral blood. The receptor was derived from a man aged 55 to 69 with active or convalescent COVID-19. The CDR3 here reads CASSVAGGTEQFF. The nucleotide sequence is TGTGCCAGCAGTGTAGCGGGGGGGACTGAGCAGTTCTTC.